This TCR beta chain was sequenced in a study of shared clonotypes between healthy human individuals. Study-wide results and limits: As a rule, naive subsets had a larger estimated richness than memory subsets.

Here immunoSEQ multiplex PCR was the method, and the copy in TCRdb shows in-frame clones only, minus some. The sample contains 2.3 million or so clones, more than 85% of which appear only once. In the case of this clone: Its antigen is as yet unknown.

Donors, healthy HIV-negative adults, lacked recent acute infections or vaccinations. The sample taken for sequencing was naive CD4+ T cells from PBMCs. The subset: CD45RA+ positively selected. The receptor was derived from a man between 18 and 35 years old in good health. Some clones in this sample may be carry-over from other donors' samples.

The DNA of the CDR3 is TGTGCCAGCAGTTTGGACAGCAATAGGTATAGCTCACCCCTCCACTTT. Its translation is CASSLDSNRYSSPLHF. The rearrangement links TRBV28 to TRBJ1-6, with a weak D call TRBD1 (6 bases). From germline, CDR1 is MDHEN and CDR2 SYDVKM. CDR3 size: 16 residues. The germline V and J ends were trimmed by 3 bases and 10 bases, with 19 bases remaining between them. The entire variable domain, with the rest obtained from reference TRBV28 and TRBJ1-6, is as follows: DVKVTQSSRYLVKRTGEKVFLECVQDMDHENMFWYRQDPGLGLRLIYFSYDVKMKEKGDIPEGYSVSREKKERFSLILESASTNQTSMYLCASSLDSNRYSSPLHFGNGTRLTVT.